This T cell receptor beta chain was captured in a study of blood T cell repertoires in COVID-19. Method: immunoSEQ multiplex PCR; TCRdb's copy keeps in-frame clones and lacks some. The sample lists 110,000 to 150,000 clones; just under 80% were seen once. Germline V CDR1 and CDR2: WSHSY, SAAADI. V lost 6 bases and J lost 7; bases outside the gene matches: 13. The CDR3 runs 17 residues. This sequence originates from an older woman with acute or convalescent COVID-19. The sample taken for sequencing was peripheral blood. This chain connects TRBV10-2 to TRBJ1-5; 12 bases are shared with TRBD1. CDR3 sequence reads: CASSRDRGLAGAQPQHF. The DNA of the CDR3 is TGCGCCAGCAGCCGGGACAGGGGGCTAGCGGGAGCCCAGCCCCAGCATTTT.